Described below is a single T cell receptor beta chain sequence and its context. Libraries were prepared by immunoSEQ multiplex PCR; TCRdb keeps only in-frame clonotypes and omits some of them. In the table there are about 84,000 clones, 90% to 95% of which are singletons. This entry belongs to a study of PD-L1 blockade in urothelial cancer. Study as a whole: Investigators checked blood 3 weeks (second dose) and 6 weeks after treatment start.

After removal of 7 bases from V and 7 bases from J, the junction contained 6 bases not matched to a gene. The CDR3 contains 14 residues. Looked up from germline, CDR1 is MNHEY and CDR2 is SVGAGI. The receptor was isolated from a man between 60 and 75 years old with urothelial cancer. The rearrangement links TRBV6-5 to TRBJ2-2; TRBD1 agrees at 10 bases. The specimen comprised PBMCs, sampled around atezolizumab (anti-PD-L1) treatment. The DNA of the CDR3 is TGTGCCAGCACCAGGACAGGGGGTATCGGGGAGCTGTTTTTT. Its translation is CASTRTGGIGELFF.